This is a list of T cell receptor beta chains from one sample in a study of cytomegalovirus exposure and HLA in healthy donors. Repertoires were generated with immunoSEQ multiplex PCR, while TCRdb's copy carries only in-frame clones and drops some. The sample comprises some 110,000 clones, roughly 9% of which are singletons, and less than 4% rests with the top ten. Specimen: PBMCs. The receptors here all came from a man aged 30 to 39 in good health and CMV-seronegative. Each CDR3 is given with its conserved first and last residue. The D gene is left open where the match is weak. Not all rows give a size; the values are once, few, many and, for expanded clones, a class.

d_call,j_call,clone_size,v_call,cdr3_nt,cdr3_aa
-,TRBJ1-1,-,TRBV5-1,TGCGCCAGCAGCTCGGGACATCCTACTGGAGAAGCTTTCTTT,CASSSGHPTGEAFF
TRBD2,TRBJ2-1,-,TRBV2,TGTGCCAGCATCCCGGGACTAGCGGATGGAGGGTCCTACAATGAGCAGTTCTTC,CASIPGLADGGSYNEQFF
TRBD1,TRBJ1-5,few,TRBV11-2,TGTGCCAGCAGCTTAATGGGACAGGGGGCTGGTCAGCCCCAGCATTTT,CASSLMGQGAGQPQHF
-,TRBJ1-2,-,TRBV20-1,TGCAGTGGCCGACAGTCTATGGGCTACACCTTC,CSGRQSMGYTF
-,TRBJ2-1,-,TRBV5-6,TGTGCCAGCAGCTTCTTAGCGGAAGAGCAGTTCTTC,CASSFLAEEQFF
-,TRBJ2-2,few,TRBV7-2,TGTGCCAGCAGCTTAGCCGCGGGAAGGAACACCGGGGAGCTGTTTTTT,CASSLAAGRNTGELFF
TRBD1,TRBJ2-5,-,TRBV7-2,TGTGCCAGCAGCCTACTACAGGGGGAAGAGACCCAGTACTTC,CASSLLQGEETQYF
-,TRBJ1-4,-,TRBV6-5,TGTGCCAGCAGTTCCAGGGGTGGTGAAAAACTGTTTTTT,CASSSRGGEKLFF
TRBD1,TRBJ1-5,few,TRBV29-1,TGCAGCGCTCGGACAGGTGGGAATCAGCCCCAGCATTTT,CSARTGGNQPQHF
TRBD1,TRBJ2-7,few,TRBV5-8,TGTGCCAGCAGCGGCCGGGACAGGGGGCGAAACTTC,CASSGRDRGRNF
TRBD2,TRBJ2-3,few,TRBV10-1,TGCGCCAGCAGTGAGCATCCTGGAGCGGGAGAAGCAGATACGCAGTATTTT,CASSEHPGAGEADTQYF
-,TRBJ2-3,-,TRBV28,TGTGCCAGCGGTTCCGGTGGCACAGATACGCAGTATTTT,CASGSGGTDTQYF
-,TRBJ1-2,-,TRBV19,TGTGCCAGTAACCCCGGAGTCTATGGCTACACCTTC,CASNPGVYGYTF
TRBD1,TRBJ1-2,-,TRBV23-1,TGCGCCAGCAGTCAATTGGGGCCTGCAGGGGGAGGCTACACCTTC,CASSQLGPAGGGYTF
TRBD2,TRBJ2-2,-,TRBV27,TGTGCCAGCAGCTCCGGGACTAGCGGGAGGGCCGCCACCGGGGAGCTGTTTTTT,CASSSGTSGRAATGELFF
TRBD2,TRBJ2-5,few,TRBV10-2,TGCGCCAGCAGCCTCGGACTAGCGGGAGCAGAGACCCAGTACTTC,CASSLGLAGAETQYF
-,TRBJ1-1,-,TRBV21-1,TGTGCCAGCAGAACCGGACAGGGAGGGACTGAAGCTTTCTTT,CASRTGQGGTEAFF
TRBD1,TRBJ2-7,-,TRBV10-3,TGTGCCATCAGTGATTACGGACAGGGATCCTACGAGCAGTACTTC,CAISDYGQGSYEQYF
TRBD1,TRBJ1-4,-,TRBV4-3,TGCGCCAGCAGCCCCCTCATGGAGGGGGCTCATGAAAAACTGTTTTTT,CASSPLMEGAHEKLFF
TRBD1,TRBJ1-1,-,TRBV28,TGTGCCAGCAGTCTCGGACAGGGGGGCACTGAAGCTTTCTTT,CASSLGQGGTEAFF
TRBD2,TRBJ2-3,many,TRBV6-4,TGTGCCAGCAGTGAGAGTAGCGGGGGGGCAGATACGCAGTATTTT,CASSESSGGADTQYF
TRBD1,TRBJ2-5,-,TRBV7-2,TGTGCCAGCAGCCCATGGACAGGCCAAGAGACCCAGTACTTC,CASSPWTGQETQYF
TRBD1,TRBJ2-5,-,TRBV29-1,TGCAGCGTTGAAGGGGACAGGGGGTTATATTGGGAGACCCAGTACTTC,CSVEGDRGLYWETQYF
TRBD2,TRBJ2-1,few,TRBV27,TGTGCCAGCAGTTCGGTCCTAGGACTAGCGACCAATGAGCAGTTCTTC,CASSSVLGLATNEQFF
TRBD1,TRBJ2-5,-,TRBV6-1,TGTGCCAGCAGTACGACAGGGCAAGAGACCCAGTACTTC,CASSTTGQETQYF
TRBD1,TRBJ1-5,few,TRBV2,TGTGCCAGCACTGGGACAGGGGATCAGCCCCAGCATTTT,CASTGTGDQPQHF
TRBD2,TRBJ2-1,-,TRBV6-6,TGTGCCAGCAGTTACTCGACTAGCGGGGGTATCCATGGGCAGTTCTTC,CASSYSTSGGIHGQFF
-,TRBJ1-1,few,TRBV7-9,TGTGCCAGCAGCTTAAACTCGAACACTGAAGCTTTCTTT,CASSLNSNTEAFF